The clone carrying this TCR beta chain appeared a single time. What it recognizes is unknown. V lost 6 bases, J lost 0 bases, and 5 bases stayed unmatched. Germline CDR1 is ENHRY and CDR2 is SYGVKD. This CDR3 has 16 residues. Clones were sequenced by immunoSEQ multiplex PCR, and TCRdb holds only the in-frame ones, with some missing. The profile covers 980,000 or so clones, with approximately 80% appearing a single time and approximately 1.5% taken by the ten largest. This entry belongs to a study of shared clonotypes between healthy human individuals. On the study more broadly: For every donor, three CD4 naive, three CD4 memory, two CD8 naive and one CD8 memory plates were used. Overall study results and limits: Generation of non-shared clonotypes was less probable than generation of clonotypes shared by all four donors. Investigators expected sequencing depth to affect clonotype sharing among donors.

This sequence was found in a man aged 18 to 30 in good health. The chain has TRBV10-3 and TRBJ2-7; 13 bases align to TRBD2. Material for sequencing was memory CD4+ T cells sorted from blood. Subset meaning: CD45RA-negative fraction. The CDR3 DNA reads TGTGCCATCAGGGGGACTAGCGGGACGTCCTCCTACGAGCAGTACTTC. Amino acid sequence: CAIRGTSGTSSYEQYF.